The clone carrying this T cell receptor (beta chain) showed up many times. Molecular barcoding with unique molecular identifiers was used for the TCRbeta library. TCRdb called the PCR reads again in MiXCR, with one record for every CDR3 protein. The sample lists some 200,000 distinct CDR3 sequences, about 14% occurring once. The sample originates from a study of T-cell reconstitution after alpha-beta-depleted transplantation in children. Germline CDR1 reads SQVTM; CDR2 reads ANQGSEA. This CDR3 has 11 amino acids. V lost 6 bases, J lost 2 bases, and 7 bases lay in between. The chain carries TRBV29-1 and TRBJ2-5; no clear D. The sequences come from PBMCs from the stem cell graft donor, collected from the stem cell graft. The origin of this receptor is a human donor who donated a stem cell graft to a child with acute lymphoblastic leukemia. CDR3 in amino acids: CSVGAQETQYF. CDR3 bases: TGCAGCGTCGGTGCACAAGAGACCCAGTACTTC.